This TCR beta chain was sequenced during a study of regulatory T cells in long-lasting Graves disease. Relying on iRepertoire HTBI primers and Arm-PCR of CDR3 regions, the team built TCR beta libraries. TCRdb redid the calling of the multiplex PCR reads with MiXCR, one entry per CDR3 protein. The profile shows around 450,000 distinct CDR3 sequences, 15% to 20% of them singletons. Time point meaning: newly diagnosed GD, antithyroid drugs for less than 3 months. PBMCs were the source of the RNA used for TCR sequencing. V lost 2 bases and J lost 4, with 9 bases in between. Germline CDR1 is MNHEY and CDR2 is SVGAGI. This CDR3 has 15 residues. This same sample was also part of a study on T cells in Graves' hyperthyroidism and ophthalmopathy. Per that study: Blood also carried most thyroid clonotypes expanded above 0.001.

The sequence derives from a man in his forties with Graves disease. The sequenced sample was peripheral blood mononuclear cells (PBMCs), obtained at new diagnosis, from a patient treated with antithyroid drugs. This chain uses TRBV6-5 with TRBJ2-6; D is tentatively TRBD1 or TRBD2 (5 bases each). The CDR3 DNA reads as TGTGCCAGCAGTTACGAGGGGCGAGGGGCCAACGTCCTGACTTTC. Translation: CASSYEGRGANVLTF.